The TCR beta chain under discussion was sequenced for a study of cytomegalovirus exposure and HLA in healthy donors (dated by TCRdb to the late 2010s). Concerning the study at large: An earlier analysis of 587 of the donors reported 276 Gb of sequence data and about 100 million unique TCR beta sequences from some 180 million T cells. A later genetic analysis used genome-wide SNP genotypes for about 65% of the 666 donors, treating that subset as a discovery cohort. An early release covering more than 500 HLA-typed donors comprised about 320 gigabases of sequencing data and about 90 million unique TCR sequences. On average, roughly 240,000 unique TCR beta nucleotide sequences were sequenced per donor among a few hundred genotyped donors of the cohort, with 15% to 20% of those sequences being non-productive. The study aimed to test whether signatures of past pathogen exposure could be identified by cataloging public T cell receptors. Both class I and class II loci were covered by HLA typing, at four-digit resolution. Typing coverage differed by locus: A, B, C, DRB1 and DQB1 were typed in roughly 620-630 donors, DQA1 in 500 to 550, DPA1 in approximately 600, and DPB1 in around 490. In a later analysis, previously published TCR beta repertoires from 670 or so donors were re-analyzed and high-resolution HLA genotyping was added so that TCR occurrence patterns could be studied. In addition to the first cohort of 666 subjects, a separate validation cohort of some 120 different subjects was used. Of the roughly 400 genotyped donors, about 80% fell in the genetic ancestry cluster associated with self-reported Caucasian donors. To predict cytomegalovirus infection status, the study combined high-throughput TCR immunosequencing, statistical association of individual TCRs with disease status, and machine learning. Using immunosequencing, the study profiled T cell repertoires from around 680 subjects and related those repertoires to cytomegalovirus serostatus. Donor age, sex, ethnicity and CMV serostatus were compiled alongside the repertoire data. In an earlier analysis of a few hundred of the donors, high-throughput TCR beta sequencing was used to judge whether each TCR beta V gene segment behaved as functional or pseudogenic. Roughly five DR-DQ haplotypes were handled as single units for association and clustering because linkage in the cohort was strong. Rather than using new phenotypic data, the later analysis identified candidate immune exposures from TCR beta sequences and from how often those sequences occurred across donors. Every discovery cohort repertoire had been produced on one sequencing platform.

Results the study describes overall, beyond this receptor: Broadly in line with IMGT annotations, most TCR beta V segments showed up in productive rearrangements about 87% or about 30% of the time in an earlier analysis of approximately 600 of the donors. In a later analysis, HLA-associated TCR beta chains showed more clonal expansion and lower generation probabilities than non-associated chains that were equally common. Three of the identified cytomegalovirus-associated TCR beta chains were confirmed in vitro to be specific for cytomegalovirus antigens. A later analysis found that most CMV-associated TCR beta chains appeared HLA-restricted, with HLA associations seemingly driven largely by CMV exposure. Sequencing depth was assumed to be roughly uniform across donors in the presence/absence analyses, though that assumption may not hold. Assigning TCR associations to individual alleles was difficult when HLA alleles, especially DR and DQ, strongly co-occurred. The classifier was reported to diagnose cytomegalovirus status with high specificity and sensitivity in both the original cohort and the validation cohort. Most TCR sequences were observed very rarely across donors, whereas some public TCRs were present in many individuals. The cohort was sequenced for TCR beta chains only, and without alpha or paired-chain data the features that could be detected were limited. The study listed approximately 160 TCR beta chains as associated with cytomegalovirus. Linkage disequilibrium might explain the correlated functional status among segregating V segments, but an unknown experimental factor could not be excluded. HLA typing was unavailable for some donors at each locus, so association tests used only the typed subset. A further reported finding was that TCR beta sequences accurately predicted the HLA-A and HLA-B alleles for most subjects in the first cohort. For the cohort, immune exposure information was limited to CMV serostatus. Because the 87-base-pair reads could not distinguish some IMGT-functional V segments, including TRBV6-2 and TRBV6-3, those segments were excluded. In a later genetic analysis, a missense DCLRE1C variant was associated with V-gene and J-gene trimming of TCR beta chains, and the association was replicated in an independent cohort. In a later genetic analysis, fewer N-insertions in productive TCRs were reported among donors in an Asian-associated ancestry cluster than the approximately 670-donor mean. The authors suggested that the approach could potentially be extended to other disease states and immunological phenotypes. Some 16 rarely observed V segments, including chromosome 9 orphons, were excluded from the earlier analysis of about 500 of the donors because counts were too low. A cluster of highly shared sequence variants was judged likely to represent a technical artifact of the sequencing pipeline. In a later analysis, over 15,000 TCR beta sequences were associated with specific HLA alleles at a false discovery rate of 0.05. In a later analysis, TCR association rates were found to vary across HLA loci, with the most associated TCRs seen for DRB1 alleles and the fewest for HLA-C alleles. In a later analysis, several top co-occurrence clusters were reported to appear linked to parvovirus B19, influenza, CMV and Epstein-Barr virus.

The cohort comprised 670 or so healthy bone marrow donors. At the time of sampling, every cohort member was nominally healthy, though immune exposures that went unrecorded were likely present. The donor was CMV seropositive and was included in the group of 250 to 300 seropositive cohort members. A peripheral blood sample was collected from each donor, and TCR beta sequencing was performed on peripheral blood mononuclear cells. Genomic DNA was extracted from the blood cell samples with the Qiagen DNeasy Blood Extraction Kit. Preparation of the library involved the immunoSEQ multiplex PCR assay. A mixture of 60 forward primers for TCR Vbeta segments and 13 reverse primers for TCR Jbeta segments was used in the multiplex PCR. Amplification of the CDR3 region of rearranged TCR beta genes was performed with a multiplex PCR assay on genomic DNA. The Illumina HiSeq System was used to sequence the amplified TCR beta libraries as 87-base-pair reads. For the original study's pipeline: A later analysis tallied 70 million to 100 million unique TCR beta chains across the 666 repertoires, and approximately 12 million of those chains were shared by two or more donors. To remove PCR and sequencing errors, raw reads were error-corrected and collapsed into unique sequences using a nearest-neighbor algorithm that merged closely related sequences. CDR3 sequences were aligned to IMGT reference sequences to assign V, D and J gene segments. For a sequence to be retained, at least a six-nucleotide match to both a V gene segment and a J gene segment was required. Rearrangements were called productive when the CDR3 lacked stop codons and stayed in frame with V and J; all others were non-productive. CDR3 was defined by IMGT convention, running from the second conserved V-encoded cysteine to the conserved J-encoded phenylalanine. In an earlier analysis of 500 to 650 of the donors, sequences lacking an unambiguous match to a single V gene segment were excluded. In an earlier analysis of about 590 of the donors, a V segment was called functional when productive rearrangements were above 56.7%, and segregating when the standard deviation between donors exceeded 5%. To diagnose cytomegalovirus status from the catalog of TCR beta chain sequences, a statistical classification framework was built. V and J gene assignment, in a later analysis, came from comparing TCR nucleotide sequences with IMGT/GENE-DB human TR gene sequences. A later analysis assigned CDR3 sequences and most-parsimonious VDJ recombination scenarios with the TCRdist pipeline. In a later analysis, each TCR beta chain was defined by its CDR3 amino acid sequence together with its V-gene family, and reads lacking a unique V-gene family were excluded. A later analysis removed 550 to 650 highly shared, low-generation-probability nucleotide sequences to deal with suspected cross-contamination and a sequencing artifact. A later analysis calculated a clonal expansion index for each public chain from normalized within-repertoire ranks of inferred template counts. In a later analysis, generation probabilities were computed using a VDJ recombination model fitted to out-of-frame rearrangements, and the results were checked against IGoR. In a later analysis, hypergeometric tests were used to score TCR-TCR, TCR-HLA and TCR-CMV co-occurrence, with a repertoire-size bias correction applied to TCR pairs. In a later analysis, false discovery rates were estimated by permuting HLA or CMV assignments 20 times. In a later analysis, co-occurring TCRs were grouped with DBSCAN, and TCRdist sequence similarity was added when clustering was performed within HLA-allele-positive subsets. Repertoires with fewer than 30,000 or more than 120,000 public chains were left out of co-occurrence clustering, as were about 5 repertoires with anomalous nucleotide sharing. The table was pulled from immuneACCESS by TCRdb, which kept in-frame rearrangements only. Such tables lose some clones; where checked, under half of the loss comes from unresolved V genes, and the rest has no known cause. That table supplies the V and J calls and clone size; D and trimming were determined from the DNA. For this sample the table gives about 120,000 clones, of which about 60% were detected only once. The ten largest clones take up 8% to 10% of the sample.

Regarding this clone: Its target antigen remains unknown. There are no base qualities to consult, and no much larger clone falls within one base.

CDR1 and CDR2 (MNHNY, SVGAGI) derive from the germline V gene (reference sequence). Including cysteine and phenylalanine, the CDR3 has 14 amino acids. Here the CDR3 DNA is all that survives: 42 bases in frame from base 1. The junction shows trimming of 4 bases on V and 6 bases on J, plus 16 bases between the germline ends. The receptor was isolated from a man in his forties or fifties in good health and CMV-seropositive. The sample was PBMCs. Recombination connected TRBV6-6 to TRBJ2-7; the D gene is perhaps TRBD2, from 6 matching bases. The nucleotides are TGTGCCAGCAGTTCGGGACGGCGGGGAGGCGAGCAGTACTTC. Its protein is CASSSGRRGGEQYF.